These 13 T cell receptor beta chains originate from one sample sequenced in a study of cytomegalovirus exposure and HLA in healthy donors. The PCR employed 60 Vbeta primers together with 13 Jbeta primers. Clones were read by immunoSEQ multiplex PCR, and TCRdb kept only the in-frame ones, dropping some. The sample holds 70,000 to 90,000 clones; approximately 71% are singletons and the top ten take 2.2%. The sample taken for sequencing was PBMCs. The receptors derive from a man aged 35 to 55 in good health and CMV-seronegative.

The chain links TRBV5-4 to TRBJ1-4; 7 positions agree with TRBD1. The CDR3 covers 15 residues. The J segment lost 8 bases and the V segment lost 1 base, leaving 8 bases of the junction unmatched. Germline-derived CDR1 and CDR2 are SGHNT and YYREEE (reference sequence). The CDR3 DNA reads as TGTGCCAGCAGCTTGAGGATCGGACAGGACGAAAAACTGTTTTTT. Encoded protein: CASSLRIGQDEKLFF.

In this sample, this clone turned up a few times. The rearrangement links TRBV4-2 to TRBJ2-5; TRBD2 aligns across 16 bases. Germline CDR1 reads LGHNA; CDR2 reads YNFKEQ. The CDR3 sequence is 19 residues long. The trim removed 0 bases at V and 2 bases at J, leaving 6 bases unmatched. The DNA of the CDR3 is TGTGCCAGCAGCCAAGAGGTTGTGGGACTAGCGGGAGGGCAAGAGACCCAGTACTTC. It is translated as CASSQEVVGLAGGQETQYF.

The V gene is TRBV18, the J gene TRBJ2-2; a possible D gene is TRBD2 (7 bases). The CDR3 covers 17 residues. With 0 bases removed from V and 3 bases from J, the gap between germline ends came to 14 bases. Per the germline V gene, CDR1 is KGHSH and CDR2 is LQKENI. The CDR3 spells CASSPPSGGRHTGELFF. CDR3 sequence (DNA): TGTGCCAGCTCACCACCATCGGGGGGCCGGCACACCGGGGAGCTGTTTTTT. Looking up the rest from reference TRBV18 and TRBJ2-2 gives the full variable domain: NAGVMQNPRHLVRRRGQEARLRCSPMKGHSHVYWYRQLPEEGLKFMVYLQKENIIDESGMPKERFSAEFPKEGPSILRIQQVVRGDSAAYFCASSPPSGGRHTGELFFGEGSRLTVL.

The rearrangement uses TRBV5-6 and TRBJ2-1, with unresolved D. Germline-derived CDR1 and CDR2 are SGHDT and YYEEEE. V shed 0 bases and J shed 12 bases, with 16 bases lying between them. The CDR3 has 14 residues. CDR3 bases: TGTGCCAGCAGCTTGGCGATCGTGACTCATGGGCAGTTCTTC. Translated: CASSLAIVTHGQFF.

The chain employs TRBV6-5 and TRBJ2-7; D remains unclear. The CDR3 covers 13 residues. V lost 7 bases and J lost 3, with 13 bases in between. The germline V gene has CDR1 MNHEY and CDR2 SVGAGI. CDR3 coding DNA: TGTGCCAGCACCCCATTACCAGGCTACGAGCAGTACTTC. Translating it yields CASTPLPGYEQYF.

The chain joins TRBV6-1 to TRBJ1-5; no clear D. The CDR3 sequence is 15 residues long. Germline loops: CDR1 MNHNS, CDR2 SASEGT. V lost 4 bases and J 6 bases, leaving 16 bases between the germline ends. The chain's CDR3 is CASSVAGSAGQPQHF. The CDR3 DNA reads TGTGCCAGCAGTGTAGCGGGGTCCGCGGGTCAGCCCCAGCATTTT.

The count of this clone is one. The chain has TRBV19 and TRBJ1-1; TRBD1 matches 8 bases. In germline, CDR1 is LNHDA, CDR2 SQIVND (reference sequence). Trimming removed 7 bases from V and 3 bases from J; junction bases left unmatched: 10. This CDR3 has 15 residues. The CDR3 here is CASNPQGEADTEAFF. For the CDR3, the DNA is TGTGCCAGTAACCCACAGGGGGAGGCGGACACTGAAGCTTTCTTT.

The chain carries TRBV5-1 and TRBJ1-2, with 7 positions matching TRBD1. Germline V gene sequence: CDR1 SGHRS, CDR2 YFSETQ. The junction had 10 bases not matched to a gene; V was cut back by 4 bases and J by 4 bases. The CDR3 runs 15 residues. CDR3: CASSPGQEAVYGYTF. In nucleotides, the CDR3 is TGCGCCAGCAGCCCAGGACAGGAAGCCGTCTATGGCTACACCTTC.

This chain joins TRBV29-1 and TRBJ2-7; D may be TRBD1 (5 bases). Trimming removed 3 bases at V and 5 bases at J, with 17 bases between. Germline CDR1 is SQVTM and CDR2 is ANQGSEA. The CDR3 length is 14 residues. The CDR3 nucleotides read TGCAGCGTTGAGAGTAGGCAGGGTATCCACGAGCAGTACTTC. Residues: CSVESRQGIHEQYF.

V usage is TRBV2 and J usage is TRBJ1-4; a weak D match, TRBD1 (5 bases). Trimming cost V 7 bases and J 6 bases, with 15 bases left between them. The CDR3 is made up of 14 amino acids. CDR1 is SNHLY, CDR2 FYNNEI, per germline. The CDR3 region has the DNA TGTGCCAGCAAACCTCAGGGTTTATATGAAAAACTGTTTTTT. Protein sequence: CASKPQGLYEKLFF.

The J gene is TRBJ1-1, the V gene TRBV5-1, with unresolved D. The CDR3 contains 15 residues. The V gene's germline CDR1 is SGHRS and CDR2 YFSETQ. V lost 1 base, J lost 5 bases, and 15 bases lay in between. The CDR3 bases are TGCGCCAGCAGCTTGCGGGCCCTAGGAGGGACTGAAGCTTTCTTT. Its translation: CASSLRALGGTEAFF.

This clone was found a few times. Compared with germline, one end of the junction differs, possibly owing to a read error. The chain has TRBV7-7 and TRBJ2-5, with 8 bases identical to TRBD1. This CDR3 is 14 amino acids long. Germline V gene sequence: CDR1 SSHAT, CDR2 FNYEAQ (reference sequence). The CDR3 is CASSTDRGQETQYF. CDR3 DNA: TGTGCTAGCAGCACAGACAGGGGTCAGGAGACCCAGTACTTC.

The J gene is TRBJ1-5, the V gene TRBV6-1; D unclear. Trimming removed 2 bases at V and 0 bases at J, with 8 bases between. CDR1 and CDR2 from the germline V gene are MNHNS and SASEGT. The length of the CDR3 is 15 residues. The CDR3 is CASSENQISNQPQHF. The CDR3 bases are TGTGCCAGCAGTGAAAATCAGATTAGCAATCAGCCCCAGCATTTT.